This T cell receptor (beta chain) was captured in a study of graft-versus-host responses after intestinal transplantation. Background on the study: Among the recipients, transplants were multivisceral, liver-intestinal, or isolated intestinal. Anti-thymocyte globulin served as induction for all recipients, who then took tacrolimus and steroids for about three years.

Points on this clone: What it binds is unknown.

Some clones are missing from TCRdb's copy, which holds only in-frame ones; the method was immunoSEQ multiplex PCR. Of under 95,000 clones in the sample, 80% to 90% are singletons; the top ten hold about 2.7%. Trimming cost V 4 bases and J 6 bases; bases outside gene matches: 7. Germline V gene data show CDR1 as SEHNR and CDR2 as FQNEAQ (reference sequence). This CDR3 comprises 15 residues. The genes are TRBV7-9 and TRBJ2-1; 9 nucleotides agree with TRBD2. Material: unstimulated CD8+ T cells sorted from spleen or lymph node cells, obtained before intestinal transplant. The TCR was taken from a human donor who received an intestinal transplant. The CDR3 nucleotides are TGTGCCAGCAGCTCCTCCGGGACTAGCATCAATGAGCAGTTCTTC. Translation gives CASSSSGTSINEQFF.